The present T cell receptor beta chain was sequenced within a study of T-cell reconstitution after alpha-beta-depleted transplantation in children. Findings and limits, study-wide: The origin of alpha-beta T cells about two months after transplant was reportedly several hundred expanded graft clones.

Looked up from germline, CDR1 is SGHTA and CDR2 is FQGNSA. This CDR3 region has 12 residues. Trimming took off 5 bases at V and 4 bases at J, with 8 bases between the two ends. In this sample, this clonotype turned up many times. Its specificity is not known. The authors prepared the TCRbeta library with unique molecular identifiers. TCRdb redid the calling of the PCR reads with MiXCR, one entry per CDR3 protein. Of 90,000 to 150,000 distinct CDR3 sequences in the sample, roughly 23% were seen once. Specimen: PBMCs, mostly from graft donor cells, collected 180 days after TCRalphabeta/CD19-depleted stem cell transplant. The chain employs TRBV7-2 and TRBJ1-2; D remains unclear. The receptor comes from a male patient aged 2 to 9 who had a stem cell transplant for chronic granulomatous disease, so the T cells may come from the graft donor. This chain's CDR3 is CASSHAGYGYTF. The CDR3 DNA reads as TGTGCCAGCAGCCATGCGGGCTATGGCTACACCTTC.